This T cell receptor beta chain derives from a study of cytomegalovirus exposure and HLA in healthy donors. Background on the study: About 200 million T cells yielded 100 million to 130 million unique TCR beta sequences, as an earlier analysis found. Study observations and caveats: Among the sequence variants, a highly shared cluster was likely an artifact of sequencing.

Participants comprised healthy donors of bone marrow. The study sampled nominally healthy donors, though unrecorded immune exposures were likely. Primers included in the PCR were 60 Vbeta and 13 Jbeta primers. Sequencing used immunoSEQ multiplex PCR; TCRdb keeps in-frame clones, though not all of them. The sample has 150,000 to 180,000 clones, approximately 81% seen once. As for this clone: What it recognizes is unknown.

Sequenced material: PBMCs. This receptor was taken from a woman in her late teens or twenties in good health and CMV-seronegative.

The DNA of the CDR3 is TGTGCCAGCAGCTCCCGTGGGGGGACCAGCACAGATACGCAGTATTTT. Amino acids: CASSSRGGTSTDTQYF. This chain links TRBV7-6 with TRBJ2-3, with a possible D match to TRBD2 (6 bases). Germline CDR1 SGHVS, CDR2 FNYEAQ. The CDR3 runs to 16 residues. The ends were cut back, 4 bases at V and 0 bases at J, with 14 bases in the middle.